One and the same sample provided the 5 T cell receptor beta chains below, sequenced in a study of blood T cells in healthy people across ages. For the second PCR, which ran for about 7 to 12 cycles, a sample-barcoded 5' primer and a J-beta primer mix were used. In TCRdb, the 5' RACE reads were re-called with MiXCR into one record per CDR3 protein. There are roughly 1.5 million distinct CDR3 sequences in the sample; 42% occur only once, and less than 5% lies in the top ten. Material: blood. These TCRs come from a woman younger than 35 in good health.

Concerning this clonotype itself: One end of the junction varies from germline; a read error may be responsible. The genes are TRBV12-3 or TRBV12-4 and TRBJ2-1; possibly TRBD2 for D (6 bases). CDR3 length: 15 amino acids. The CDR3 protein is CTSSLRVGGKNEQFF. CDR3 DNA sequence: TGTACCAGCAGTTTAAGGGTCGGGGGTAAGAATGAGCAGTTCTTC.

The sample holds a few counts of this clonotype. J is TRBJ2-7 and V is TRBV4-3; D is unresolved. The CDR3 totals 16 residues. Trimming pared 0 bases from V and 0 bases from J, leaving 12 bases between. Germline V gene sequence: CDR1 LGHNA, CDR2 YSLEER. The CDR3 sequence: CASSQDRPPSSYEQYF. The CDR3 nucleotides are TGCGCCAGCAGCCAAGATAGGCCCCCTAGCTCCTACGAGCAGTACTTC.

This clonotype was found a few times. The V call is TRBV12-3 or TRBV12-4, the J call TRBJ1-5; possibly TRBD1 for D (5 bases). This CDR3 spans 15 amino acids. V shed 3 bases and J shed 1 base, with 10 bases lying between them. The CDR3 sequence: CASSLDSGSNQPQHF. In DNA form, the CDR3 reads TGTGCCAGCAGTTTGGATTCAGGGAGCAATCAGCCCCAGCATTTT.

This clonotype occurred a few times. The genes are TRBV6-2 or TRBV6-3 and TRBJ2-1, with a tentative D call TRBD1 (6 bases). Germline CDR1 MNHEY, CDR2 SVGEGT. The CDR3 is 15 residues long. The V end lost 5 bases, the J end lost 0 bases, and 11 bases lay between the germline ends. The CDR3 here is CASSRRGHSYNEQFF. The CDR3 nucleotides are TGTGCCAGCAGTCGCAGGGGTCACTCCTACAATGAGCAGTTCTTC.

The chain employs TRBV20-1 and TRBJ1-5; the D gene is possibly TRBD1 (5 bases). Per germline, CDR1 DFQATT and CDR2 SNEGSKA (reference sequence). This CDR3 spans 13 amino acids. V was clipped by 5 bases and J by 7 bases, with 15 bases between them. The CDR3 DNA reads TGCAGTGCTGGGACCGGGTTTTTGCAGCCCCAGCATTTT. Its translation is CSAGTGFLQPQHF.